This T cell receptor (beta chain) originates from a study of beta chain features in type 1 diabetes. Overall study: The patient and healthy donor groups were comparable for age, gender and cell yields.

General study findings and limits: A closer apparent resemblance between naive, central memory and Treg TCRB repertoires was seen in patients than in healthy donors. For Type 1 diabetes patients, all four CD4+ subsets carried TCRB CDR3s that were moderately but significantly shorter. Any PCR bias toward short templates would affect both groups alike.

Details on this clone: Its specificity is unknown.

Sequenced material consisted of expressed TCRB transcripts (all of the isolated RNA was reverse transcribed). Measured with immunoSEQ multiplex PCR; TCRdb has only the in-frame clones, and not every one. The sample lists a few hundred thousand clones; over 13% were seen once. Sequencing was performed on naive CD4+ T cells from blood. This clonotype was sampled from a woman younger than 35 in good health.

CDR3 amino acids: CASRKDAGEQFF. The CDR3 DNA reads as TGTGCCAGCAGAAAAGACGCGGGGGAGCAGTTCTTC. This rearrangement joins TRBV6-5 to TRBJ2-1, with TRBD2 as a possible D gene (6 bases). This CDR3 contains 12 residues. Germline CDR1 MNHEY, CDR2 SVGAGI. V lost 6 bases, J lost 10 bases, and 13 bases lay in between.